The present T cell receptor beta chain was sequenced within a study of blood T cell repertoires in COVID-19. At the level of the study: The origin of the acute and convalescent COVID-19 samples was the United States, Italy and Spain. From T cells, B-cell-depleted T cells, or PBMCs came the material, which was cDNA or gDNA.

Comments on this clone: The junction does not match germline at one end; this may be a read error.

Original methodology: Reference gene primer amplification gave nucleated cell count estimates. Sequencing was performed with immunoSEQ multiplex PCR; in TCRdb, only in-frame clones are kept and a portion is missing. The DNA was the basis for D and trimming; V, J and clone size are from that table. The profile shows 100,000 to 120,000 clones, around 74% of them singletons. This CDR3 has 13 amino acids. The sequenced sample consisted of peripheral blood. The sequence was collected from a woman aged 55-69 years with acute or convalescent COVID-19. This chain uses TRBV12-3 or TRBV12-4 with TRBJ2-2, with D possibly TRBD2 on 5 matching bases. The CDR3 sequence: CASSLGNTGKLFF. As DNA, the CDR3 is TGTGCCAGCAGTTTGGGTAACACCGGGAAGCTGTTTTTT.